This T cell receptor beta chain originates from a study of cytomegalovirus exposure and HLA in healthy donors. Study results and limitations: Certain indistinguishable V segments, among them TRBV6-2 and TRBV6-3, were excluded. Among the sequence variants, a highly shared cluster was likely an artifact of sequencing.

Germline lookup yields CDR1 LGHNA and CDR2 YSLEER. The CDR3 has 14 amino acids. Amplification used 60 Vbeta primers and 13 Jbeta primers. The protocol was immunoSEQ multiplex PCR, while the TCRdb copy is restricted to in-frame clones and leaves out a portion. The sample carries approximately 100,000 clones, around 66% recorded once. In its sample, this clone was seen once. Antigen specificity is unknown. This TCR was recovered from a young man in good health and CMV-seronegative. Sequencing was done on a sample of PBMCs. The rearrangement joins TRBV4-3 to TRBJ2-5, with 7 positions matching TRBD2. The J call is doubtful: the DNA matches TRBJ2-7 better. CDR3 DNA sequence: TGCGCCAGCAGCCAATGGGAGGGACCCTACGAGCAGTACTTC. It translates to CASSQWEGPYEQYF.